This TCR beta chain was recorded in a study of technical replicates of blood from several donors. In germline, CDR1 is GTSNPN, CDR2 SVGIG (reference sequence). V was cut by 2 bases and J by 4 bases, with 9 bases left in between. There are 14 residues in the CDR3. Sequencing used immunoSEQ multiplex PCR; TCRdb keeps in-frame clones, though not all of them. The table includes roughly 76,000 clones, approximately 91% detected once. The clonotype was recovered from a human donor in good health. Some clones in this sample may be carry-over from other donors' samples. V gene TRBV30 combines with J gene TRBJ2-6; D perhaps matches TRBD1 (5 bases). The sample comprised T cells isolated from PBMCs. CDR3: CAWSPGAGANVLTF. CDR3 in DNA: TGTGCCTGGAGTCCTGGGGCCGGGGCCAACGTCCTGACTTTC.